This T cell receptor (beta chain) was documented in a study of PD-1 blockade in classical Hodgkin lymphoma. As to this clone: The antigen is not known.

V was clipped by 5 bases and J by 4 bases; unmatched bases: 10. CDR1 is SGHVS, CDR2 FQNEAQ, per germline. The CDR3 spans 16 residues. TCRdb's copy holds only in-frame clones and misses some; the assay was immunoSEQ multiplex PCR. The sample yields approximately 26,000 clones, 75% to 95% seen once. Study-wide results and limits: Baseline TCR diversity was reportedly lower in newly diagnosed patients than healthy donors.

Noted time point: newly diagnosed, previously untreated cHL patient sample. Magnetic negative selection of thawed PBMCs was the method by which CD4+ T cells were purified. The sequencing input was CD4+ T cells from blood. This chain connects TRBV7-8 to TRBJ2-3; TRBD2 aligns across 9 bases. The receptor was derived from a human donor with classical Hodgkin lymphoma. CDR3: CASSQDGRGGADTQYF. In nucleotides, the CDR3 is TGTGCCAGCAGCCAGGACGGGCGGGGGGGCGCAGATACGCAGTATTTT.